The TCR beta chain under discussion was sequenced for a study of blood T cells in healthy people across ages. General observations from the study: Unknown CMV status may confound age-related changes in expanded clones. PBMCs were not sorted, which prevented a conclusive comparison of naive versus antigen-experienced cells. Naive T cell percentage by flow cytometry tracked strongly with beta diversity.

For the second PCR, which ran for roughly 7 to 11 cycles, a sample-barcoded 5' primer and a J-beta primer mix were used. TCRdb reprocessed the 5' RACE reads via MiXCR and lists one record per CDR3 protein. The table lists some 730,000 distinct CDR3 sequences, around a fifth of them singletons. Germline assignment: CDR1 MNHNS and CDR2 SASEGT. The CDR3 covers 14 residues. J gave up 4 bases and V 6 bases, and 8 bases lay outside the gene matches. Points on this clonotype: Its specificity is unknown.

The receptor was isolated from an older man in good health. This chain joins TRBV6-1 and TRBJ1-1, with 7 bases fitting TRBD1. The sample was blood. The CDR3 spells CASRETGYVTEAFF. The CDR3 region has the DNA TGTGCCAGCAGAGAGACAGGGTATGTCACTGAAGCTTTCTTT.